These 25 T cell receptor beta chains were all obtained from the same sample, sequenced in a study of blood T cells in healthy people across ages. A second PCR, run for roughly 7 to 12 cycles, used a sample-barcoded 5' primer plus a J-beta primer mix. TCRdb re-called the 5' RACE reads with MiXCR, one entry per CDR3 protein. Of about 510,000 distinct CDR3 sequences in the sample, around 27% were seen once. These data were also filed under a second study, of T cells of mothers and their children.

Sequenced sample: blood. These receptors were collected from a boy aged 2 to 9 in good health.

This clonotype was seen more than once but under ten times. The chain has TRBV6-1 and TRBJ2-2, with D perhaps matching TRBD2 (6 bases). Germline CDR1 is MNHNS and CDR2 is SASEGT. The CDR3 covers 14 residues. V dropped 10 bases and J dropped 0 bases, with 12 bases sitting between them. Written as DNA, the CDR3 is TGTGCCACCTCACGCGGGGCGAACACCGGGGAGCTGTTTTTT. Encoded protein: CATSRGANTGELFF.

V gene TRBV18 combines with J gene TRBJ2-3; D is ambiguous. Trimming cost V 3 bases and J 6 bases, with 19 bases left between them. Germline-derived CDR1 and CDR2 are KGHSH and LQKENI. CDR3 length: 16 residues. The CDR3 DNA sequence: TGTGCCAGCTCACCTTTACAAGGCGCGGATAGGGATACGCAGTATTTT. It encodes CASSPLQGADRDTQYF.

The chain couples TRBV6-2 or TRBV6-3 to TRBJ2-5, with 12 bases lining up with TRBD2. Germline CDR1 is MNHEY and CDR2 is SVGEGT. V dropped 6 bases and J dropped 5; count of bases not matched to a gene: 10. This CDR3 contains 16 residues. The CDR3, as DNA: TGTGCCAGCAGGCAAGGACTAGCGGGACGTTTGGAGACCCAGTACTTC. This gives the protein CASRQGLAGRLETQYF.

As DNA, the CDR3 is TGTGCCAGCAAAGGACAGCTAACTCACTACGAGCAGTACTTC. Translated: CASKGQLTHYEQYF. V and J are TRBV12-3 or TRBV12-4 and TRBJ2-7; D may be TRBD1 (6 bases). The V gene lost 7 bases and the J gene lost 3 bases, with 16 bases spanning the gap. The CDR3 length is 14 residues.

CDR3 nucleotide sequence: TGTGCCAGCAGCTTACTGGTGACAGGGCCCTACGAGCAGTACTTC. This sequence encodes CASSLLVTGPYEQYF. V is TRBV11-2 and J is TRBJ2-7; 7 positions agree with TRBD1. CDR3 length: 15 amino acids. CDR1 is SGHAT and CDR2 is FQNNGV in the germline V gene. The ends lost 2 bases at V and 2 bases at J; junction bases unmatched: 6.

The rearrangement uses TRBV7-6 and TRBJ1-1, with 9 bases fitting TRBD1. Trimming took 5 bases from V and 6 from J; bases not matched to a gene: 4. This CDR3 has 13 residues. Germline V CDR1 and CDR2: SGHVS, FNYEAQ. The CDR3 coding sequence is TGTGCCAGCAGCCACGGACAGGGGTCTGAAGCTTTCTTT. Translated: CASSHGQGSEAFF.

Many counts were recorded for this clonotype. The chain has TRBV6-6 and TRBJ1-5, with unresolved D. Trimming took off 1 base at V and 5 bases at J, with 15 bases between the two ends. CDR3 size: 16 residues. Germline assignment: CDR1 MNHNY and CDR2 SVGAGI (reference sequence). The CDR3 DNA is TGTGCCAGCAGTTACTTGGTGGGAGGGTGGGATCAGCCCCAGCATTTT. Protein sequence: CASSYLVGGWDQPQHF.

This clonotype was counted at least ten times. V usage is TRBV12-3 or TRBV12-4 and J usage is TRBJ1-4; no clear D gene. CDR3 size: 14 residues. Trimming stripped 5 bases from V and 2 bases from J, with 9 bases between. The CDR3 spells CASSEGSTNEKLFF. The CDR3 DNA sequence: TGTGCCAGCAGTGAGGGTTCCACTAATGAAAAACTGTTTTTT.

The chain carries TRBV27 and TRBJ2-7; the D gene is possibly TRBD2 (6 bases). The germline V gene encodes CDR1 MNHEY and CDR2 SMNVEV (reference sequence). The CDR3 is 14 residues long. Trimming left V 1 base short and J 3 bases short, with 10 bases between. CDR3 in amino acids: CASSLFWRDYEQYF. CDR3 nucleotide sequence: TGTGCCAGCAGTTTATTCTGGAGGGACTACGAGCAGTACTTC.

V and J are TRBV20-1 and TRBJ2-7; the match to TRBD1 covers 9 bases. Trimming at V came to 6 bases and at J to 4 bases, leaving 10 bases not matched to a gene. The CDR3 sequence is 14 residues long. Germline lookup yields CDR1 DFQATT and CDR2 SNEGSKA (reference sequence). DNA of the CDR3: TGCAGTGCACCCCGGGACAGGGTGGGTTACGAGCAGTACTTC. It translates to CSAPRDRVGYEQYF.

As DNA, the CDR3 is TGTGCCAGCAGGCCGGGACAGTCGGGACCCCTCCACTTT. Its protein is CASRPGQSGPLHF. The chain carries TRBV2 and TRBJ1-6; 7 nucleotides match TRBD1. J gave up 12 bases and V 6 bases, and 8 bases lay outside the gene matches. Germline V lookup: CDR1 SNHLY, CDR2 FYNNEI. This CDR3 contains 13 residues.

V is TRBV20-1 and J is TRBJ1-2; tentatively, D is TRBD1 (5 bases). In germline, CDR1 is DFQATT, CDR2 SNEGSKA (reference sequence). Trimming took 1 base from V and 2 from J, leaving 5 bases between them. CDR3 length: 12 residues. As DNA, the CDR3 is TGCAGTGCTAGAGGACAGAACTATGGCTACACCTTC. Its translation: CSARGQNYGYTF.

This clonotype was observed a few times. The V gene is TRBV27, the J gene TRBJ1-2; TRBD1 might be the D (5 bases). This CDR3 comprises 15 residues. The germline V gene has CDR1 MNHEY and CDR2 SMNVEV (reference sequence). V gave up 2 bases and J gave up 0 bases, with 10 bases separating them. CDR3 DNA sequence: TGTGCCAGCAGTTTAAATGCAGGGCCTAACTATGGCTACACCTTC. Residues: CASSLNAGPNYGYTF.

This clonotype occurred many times. V gene TRBV25-1 combines with J gene TRBJ2-3, with D possibly called TRBD1 or TRBD2 (6 bases each). This CDR3 has 18 amino acids. Germline V gives CDR1 MGHDK, CDR2 SYGVNS. V lost 4 bases and J 2 bases, leaving 22 bases between the germline ends. The CDR3 nucleotides are TGTGCCAGCAGTGCATCCGGCTCGGGCAGGGGACTCACAGATACGCAGTATTTT. Protein product: CASSASGSGRGLTDTQYF.

This clonotype was picked up a small number of times. The J gene is TRBJ1-2, the V gene TRBV4-3, with D hard to call. The CDR3 consists of 13 residues. V was clipped by 0 bases and J by 8 bases, with 10 bases between them. Germline V CDR1 and CDR2: LGHNA, YSLEER. The CDR3 spells CASSQDRVGGYTF. The CDR3 DNA follows: TGCGCCAGCAGCCAAGATCGAGTAGGGGGCTACACCTTC.

The table lists this clonotype with a few counts. The CDR3, as DNA: TGTGCCATCGGGAGTAGGGACACCGGGGAGCTGTTTTTT. Translating gives CAIGSRDTGELFF. The chain recombines TRBV10-3 with TRBJ2-2, with D possibly TRBD2 on 5 matching bases. CDR3 length: 13 residues. Germline V gives CDR1 ENHRY, CDR2 SYGVKD. V lost 8 bases and J 3 bases, leaving 10 bases between the germline ends.

The V and J genes are TRBV12-3 or TRBV12-4 and TRBJ2-7; 7 bases fit TRBD2. Trimming removed 3 bases from V and 6 bases from J; junction bases left unmatched: 2. The CDR3 has 12 residues. The CDR3 sequence is CASSLGGVEQYF. DNA for the CDR3: TGTGCCAGCAGTTTGGGAGGGGTCGAGCAGTACTTC.

J is TRBJ2-7 and V is TRBV5-1; D uncertain. The CDR3 loop spans 15 amino acids. Germline V lookup: CDR1 SGHRS, CDR2 YFSETQ. The V end lost 2 bases, the J end lost 3 bases, and 15 bases lay between the germline ends. Here the CDR3 reads CASSFGPRKVYEQYF. DNA for the CDR3: TGCGCCAGCAGCTTCGGACCCCGTAAGGTCTACGAGCAGTACTTC.

This clonotype turned up a few times. The rearrangement joins TRBV3-1 to TRBJ1-4; D may be TRBD1 (6 bases). Germline CDR1 reads LGHDT; CDR2 reads YNNKEL (reference sequence). The CDR3 spans 14 residues. Trimming left V 4 bases short and J 7 bases short, with 13 bases between. The CDR3 is CASSRQAPIEKLFF. The CDR3, as DNA: TGTGCCAGCAGCCGACAGGCCCCCATTGAAAAACTGTTTTTT.

V is TRBV30 and J is TRBJ1-6; 9 nucleotides match TRBD1. Per the germline V gene, CDR1 is GTSNPN and CDR2 is SVGIG (reference sequence). The CDR3 covers 14 residues. V lost 0 bases, J lost 10 bases, and 4 bases stayed unmatched. Here the CDR3 reads CAWSVGQGNSPLHF. The CDR3, as DNA: TGTGCCTGGAGTGTTGGACAGGGGAACTCACCCCTCCACTTT.

This clonotype was seen more than once but under ten times. The V and J genes are TRBV7-8 and TRBJ2-1; TRBD2 aligns across 9 bases. The CDR3 loop spans 22 amino acids. With V trimmed by 5 bases and J by 0 bases, 23 bases remained unmatched. Germline values: CDR1 SGHVS, CDR2 FQNEAQ. In DNA form, the CDR3 reads TGTGCCAGCAGCGGGACTAGAGTCGGGGGTAGCGGGGGAGTCAGCTCCTACAATGAGCAGTTCTTC. Encoded protein: CASSGTRVGGSGGVSSYNEQFF.

This clonotype appeared a few times. The chain has TRBV5-1 and TRBJ1-2; D not certain. The CDR3 extends over 13 amino acids. V lost 4 bases and J lost 4, with 11 bases in between. Germline V gene data show CDR1 as SGHRS and CDR2 as YFSETQ. The DNA for the CDR3 is TGCGCCAGCAGCGATCGAGGCGCCTATGGCTACACCTTC. Protein sequence: CASSDRGAYGYTF.

The chain combines TRBV30 with TRBJ2-5, with TRBD1 matching 7 bases. The last part of the DNA fits TRBJ2-7 better; the J call may be wrong. This CDR3 contains 11 residues. Germline V gene lookup returns CDR1 GTSNPN and CDR2 SVGIG (reference sequence). The CDR3 region has the DNA TGTGCCTGGCAACAGGGGAACGAGCAGTACTTC. Its translation is CAWQQGNEQYF.

This rearrangement joins TRBV10-2 to TRBJ2-2; 8 positions agree with TRBD2. J lost 4 bases, V lost 6 bases, and 4 bases had no gene match. The CDR3 consists of 14 residues. The germline gives CDR1 WSHSY, CDR2 SAAADI. The CDR3 DNA reads as TGCGCCAGCAGGACCGGGACTAGCACCGGGGAGCTGTTTTTT. The encoded protein is CASRTGTSTGELFF.

The V call is TRBV10-1, the J call TRBJ2-4; perhaps TRBD2 as D (5 bases). Germline V gene data show CDR1 as WNHNN and CDR2 as SYGVQD (reference sequence). The V and J ends lost 3 bases and 9 bases respectively, with 15 bases between them. The CDR3 sequence is 14 residues long. The CDR3 DNA is TGCGCCAGCAGTGATGAGGGCAGGCCTGCCATTCAGTACTTC. Its protein is CASSDEGRPAIQYF.